These 29 T cell receptor beta chains share one sample of origin, sequenced in a study of T-cell memory formation after mild COVID-19. Via MiXCR, TCRdb re-called the 5' RACE reads, giving one row per CDR3 protein. The sample yields over 120,000 distinct CDR3 sequences, around 21% seen once. Sequenced input: PBMCs or a T cell subset sorted from them (not recorded which). The source is an adult woman who had mild COVID-19 (a few samples of this study predate the infection). Cell type and time point are not known.

V is TRBV20-1 and J is TRBJ1-5, with D possibly TRBD1 on 5 matching bases. This CDR3 region has 15 residues. The germline CDR1 and CDR2 sequences are DFQATT and SNEGSKA (reference sequence). Trimming took off 6 bases at V and 6 bases at J, with 21 bases between the two ends. The CDR3 sequence: CSAEGAGPKAQPQHF. As DNA, the CDR3 is TGCAGTGCGGAGGGTGCGGGGCCCAAAGCTCAGCCCCAGCATTTT.

Here the CDR3 reads CASFSRVHNEQFF. In DNA, the CDR3 is TGTGCCAGTTTTTCCAGGGTCCACAATGAGCAGTTCTTC. This chain joins TRBV18 and TRBJ2-1, with D possibly matching TRBD1 (5 bases). The V end was cut by 9 bases, the J end by 5 bases, with 14 bases between. This CDR3 comprises 13 residues. CDR1 is KGHSH and CDR2 is LQKENI in the germline V gene.

The chain carries TRBV5-1 and TRBJ2-1; 11 nucleotides align to TRBD2. Looked up from germline, CDR1 is SGHRS and CDR2 is YFSETQ. V was pared by 4 bases and J by 4 bases, with 4 bases of the junction left unmatched. CDR3 length: 15 residues. CDR3 amino acids: CASSILAGVYNEQFF. The CDR3 nucleotides are TGCGCCAGCAGCATACTAGCGGGGGTATACAATGAGCAGTTCTTC.

This clonotype occurred a few times. The chain combines TRBV11-2 with TRBJ1-1, with D uncertain. The CDR3 has 13 residues. Germline V lookup: CDR1 SGHAT, CDR2 FQNNGV. With 5 bases removed from V and 1 base from J, the gap between germline ends came to 8 bases. CDR3 bases: TGTGCCAGCAGCATAGGTCGGAACACTGAAGCTTTCTTT. Encoded protein: CASSIGRNTEAFF.

This chain links TRBV12-3 or TRBV12-4 with TRBJ1-5, with D uncertain. Trimming stripped 5 bases from V and 0 bases from J, with 11 bases between. The CDR3 extends over 15 amino acids. Here the CDR3 reads CASSPDGYSNQPQHF. In nucleotides, the CDR3 is TGTGCCAGCAGTCCTGACGGTTATAGCAATCAGCCCCAGCATTTT.

This sequence joins TRBV7-9 and TRBJ2-7, with D unresolved. V was cut by 5 bases and J by 1 base, with 9 bases left in between. Germline values: CDR1 SEHNR, CDR2 FQNEAQ (reference sequence). The CDR3 spans 13 residues. CDR3 nucleotides: TGTGCCAGCAGCAAATTTGGGTCCTACGAGCAGTACTTC. It codes for CASSKFGSYEQYF.

V and J are TRBV9 and TRBJ1-1; the D gene is possibly TRBD1 (5 bases). Germline V gives CDR1 SGDLS, CDR2 YYNGEE. CDR3 size: 14 residues. Deletions cut 0 bases from V and 7 bases from J, with 13 bases between. CDR3 sequence: CASSVGGAFNEAFF. The CDR3 bases are TGTGCCAGCAGCGTAGGAGGGGCCTTTAATGAAGCTTTCTTT. Drawing the rest from reference TRBV9 and TRBJ1-1, the complete variable domain is DSGVTQTPKHLITATGQRVTLRCSPRSGDLSVYWYQQSLDQGLQFLIQYYNGEERAKGNILERFSAQQFPDLHSELNLSSLELGDSALYFCASSVGGAFNEAFFGQGTRLTVV.

The chain links TRBV7-2 to TRBJ2-6, with 9 bases identical to TRBD1. V shed 1 base and J 0 bases; nucleotides not matched to a gene: 7. Per germline, CDR1 SGHTA and CDR2 FQGNSA. There are 19 residues in the CDR3. The CDR3: CASSLVGTGRSSGANVLTF. CDR3 nucleotides: TGTGCCAGCAGCTTAGTTGGGACAGGGCGGAGCTCTGGGGCCAACGTCCTGACTTTC.

The chain is built from TRBV6-2 or TRBV6-3 and TRBJ2-7; 7 bases align to TRBD1. The CDR3 has 13 amino acids. CDR1 MNHEY and CDR2 SVGEGT come from the germline V gene. The J segment lost 2 bases and the V segment lost 8 bases, leaving 6 bases of the junction unmatched. The CDR3 protein is CASADRAPYEQYF. CDR3 nucleotides: TGTGCCAGCGCAGACAGGGCTCCCTACGAGCAGTACTTC.

The chain employs TRBV7-2 and TRBJ2-7, with TRBD2 matching 9 bases. Germline CDR1 and CDR2: SGHTA and FQGNSA. The CDR3 loop spans 14 amino acids. The V gene end was trimmed by 3 bases and the J gene end by 4 bases; junction bases not matched to a gene: 4. Here the CDR3 DNA reads TGTGCCAGCAGCTTTAGCGGGGGTAATTACGAGCAGTACTTC. As protein: CASSFSGGNYEQYF.

The CDR3 loop is CATSDLGSGKTNEQFF. The CDR3 DNA follows: TGTGCCACCAGTGATTTAGGTAGCGGGAAGACGAATGAGCAGTTCTTC. V and J are TRBV24-1 and TRBJ2-1; 8 nucleotides agree with TRBD2. Per the germline V gene, CDR1 is KGHDR and CDR2 is SFDVKD. The CDR3 loop spans 16 amino acids. The junction had 8 bases not matched to a gene; V was cut back by 1 base and J by 7 bases.

This clonotype was detected only a few times. This chain uses TRBV6-6 with TRBJ1-1; unclear D gene. This CDR3 region has 14 residues. From germline, CDR1 is MNHNY and CDR2 SVGAGI (reference sequence). The V gene lost 0 bases and the J gene lost 1 base, with 6 bases spanning the gap. The CDR3 here is CASSYSTENTEAFF. CDR3 sequence (DNA): TGTGCCAGCAGTTACTCAACAGAGAACACTGAAGCTTTCTTT.

The chain uses TRBV7-2 and TRBJ1-5; the D gene is possibly TRBD1 (5 bases). Trimming removed 2 bases at V and 2 bases at J, with 13 bases between. CDR1 and CDR2 (germline): SGHTA, FQGNSA. This CDR3 is 16 amino acids long. The CDR3 nucleotides are TGTGCCAGCAGCTTAAGTCCAGGGTGGCGCAATCAGCCCCAGCATTTT. The encoded protein is CASSLSPGWRNQPQHF.

The chain combines TRBV29-1 with TRBJ1-5; 8 nucleotides line up with TRBD1. The junction had 9 bases not matched to a gene; V was cut back by 7 bases and J by 4 bases. The CDR3 covers 14 residues. Germline V gene sequence: CDR1 SQVTM, CDR2 ANQGSEA. The CDR3 DNA reads TGCAGCGGAGCGACAGGGGACGGAAATCAGCCCCAGCATTTT. This gives the protein CSGATGDGNQPQHF.

The chain links TRBV20-1 to TRBJ1-2, with D possibly matching TRBD1 (6 bases). This CDR3 is built from 14 residues. The V end lost 0 bases, the J end lost 5 bases, and 13 bases lay between the germline ends. CDR1 is DFQATT, CDR2 SNEGSKA, per germline (reference sequence). Here the CDR3 reads CSAREQGSTYGYTF. As DNA, the CDR3 is TGCAGTGCTAGAGAACAGGGCTCCACATATGGCTACACCTTC.

This clonotype was seen a few times. The chain has TRBV6-5 and TRBJ2-5; D call uncertain. This CDR3 is 14 amino acids long. Germline V gene sequence: CDR1 MNHEY, CDR2 SVGAGI. V dropped 2 bases and J dropped 1 base, with 8 bases sitting between them. The CDR3 DNA reads as TGTGCCAGCAGTTACACCGGGCCCCAAGAGACCCAGTACTTC. This gives the protein CASSYTGPQETQYF.

The chain links TRBV20-1 to TRBJ2-1; 13 bases fit TRBD2. J gave up 8 bases and V 6 bases, and 13 bases lay outside the gene matches. The CDR3 is 16 amino acids. CDR1 and CDR2 (germline): DFQATT, SNEGSKA (reference sequence). The CDR3 protein is CSAPTLLAGGLYEQFF. The CDR3 DNA follows: TGCAGTGCCCCCACCCTACTAGCGGGAGGGCTCTATGAGCAGTTCTTC.

The chain carries TRBV25-1 and TRBJ1-4; 11 bases align to TRBD1. This CDR3 contains 15 residues. Germline values: CDR1 MGHDK, CDR2 SYGVNS. The junction had 10 bases not matched to a gene; V was cut back by 8 bases and J by 8 bases. CDR3 loop: CASAHGQGATEKLFF. For the CDR3, the DNA is TGTGCCAGCGCTCATGGACAGGGGGCGACGGAAAAACTGTTTTTT.

This clonotype has more than one count but fewer than ten. The V and J genes are TRBV12-3 or TRBV12-4 and TRBJ1-2; 7 positions match TRBD1. The ends lost 5 bases at V and 8 bases at J; junction bases unmatched: 8. This CDR3 contains 13 residues. CDR3 residues: CASSRDRARGYTF. Here the CDR3 DNA reads TGTGCCAGCAGTCGAGACAGGGCGCGGGGCTACACCTTC.

The V gene is TRBV5-1, the J gene TRBJ1-2, with D maybe TRBD1 (5 bases). The CDR3 covers 15 residues. V was clipped by 4 bases and J by 5 bases, with 18 bases between them. Per the germline V gene, CDR1 is SGHRS and CDR2 is YFSETQ. As DNA, the CDR3 is TGCGCCAGCAGCCCTAGACAGTCAGGAGGATATGGCTACACCTTC. Translation gives CASSPRQSGGYGYTF.

The chain joins TRBV11-2 to TRBJ2-2; the D is unclear. CDR3 length: 14 amino acids. Germline assignment: CDR1 SGHAT and CDR2 FQNNGV. Trimming stripped 1 base from V and 7 bases from J, with 10 bases between. CDR3 DNA: TGTGCCAGCAGCTTAGTAGGCCGGTTCGGGGAGCTGTTTTTT. Its protein is CASSLVGRFGELFF.

This clonotype was seen a few times. The chain combines TRBV29-1 with TRBJ2-1; unclear D gene. V dropped 1 base and J dropped 10 bases, with 14 bases sitting between them. The CDR3 is made up of 13 amino acids. Germline-derived CDR1 and CDR2 are SQVTM and ANQGSEA. CDR3 amino acids: CSVEGTAPIEQFF. DNA for the CDR3: TGCAGCGTTGAAGGAACGGCCCCCATCGAGCAGTTCTTC.

This clonotype occurred a few times. The chain joins TRBV7-8 to TRBJ2-1; 16 nucleotides match TRBD2. The CDR3 sequence is 13 residues long. The germline CDR1 and CDR2 sequences are SGHVS and FQNEAQ. J was trimmed by 14 bases and V by 5 bases; bases with no gene match: 3. The CDR3 sequence is CASSVGLAGGKFF. CDR3 nucleotide sequence: TGTGCCAGCAGCGTGGGACTAGCGGGGGGGAAGTTCTTC. The full variable domain, in which reference TRBV7-8 and TRBJ2-1 provide the parts outside the CDR3, is GAGVSQSPRYKVAKRGQDVALRCDPISGHVSLFWYQQALGQGPEFLTYFQNEAQLDKSGLPSDRFFAERPEGSVSTLKIQRTQQEDSAVYLCASSVGLAGGKFFGPGTRLTVL.

This clonotype was seen ten or more times. This chain connects TRBV5-1 to TRBJ2-5; no firm D call. Trimming cost V 1 base and J 3 bases, with 13 bases left between them. Germline values: CDR1 SGHRS, CDR2 YFSETQ. This CDR3 is 15 amino acids long. The CDR3 sequence: CASSLSSRTEETQYF. In DNA, the CDR3 is TGCGCCAGCAGCTTGTCCTCCCGTACTGAAGAGACCCAGTACTTC. Full variable domain (missing parts from reference TRBV5-1 and TRBJ2-5): KAGVTQTPRYLIKTRGQQVTLSCSPISGHRSVSWYQQTPGQGLQFLFEYFSETQRNKGNFPGRFSGRQFSNSRSEMNVSTLELGDSALYLCASSLSSRTEETQYFGPGTRLLVL.

The CDR3 is CASSSRTANTEAFF. DNA of the CDR3: TGCGCCAGCAGCTCCAGGACAGCCAACACTGAAGCTTTCTTT. V gene TRBV5-1 combines with J gene TRBJ1-1, with D perhaps matching TRBD1 (6 bases). V was cut by 3 bases and J by 2 bases, with 11 bases left in between. The CDR3 is 14 amino acids. From germline, CDR1 is SGHRS and CDR2 YFSETQ.

The genes are TRBV6-5 and TRBJ1-2, with TRBD1 as a possible D gene (6 bases). The V end lost 0 bases, the J end lost 8 bases, and 16 bases lay between the germline ends. The germline CDR1 and CDR2 sequences are MNHEY and SVGAGI. This CDR3 spans 15 amino acids. The CDR3 protein is CASSYSTRGRGGYTF. The CDR3 DNA is TGTGCCAGCAGTTACTCGACGCGGGGGCGGGGAGGCTACACCTTC.

The gene calls are TRBV7-9 and TRBJ1-1, with D unclear. Germline values: CDR1 SEHNR, CDR2 FQNEAQ (reference sequence). The CDR3 extends over 14 amino acids. The V end was cut by 2 bases, the J end by 1 base, with 8 bases between. Here the CDR3 DNA reads TGTGCCAGCAGCTTACAGACATCGAACACTGAAGCTTTCTTT. This encodes CASSLQTSNTEAFF.

In regard to this clonotype: At one end the junction does not follow the germline gene, possibly because of a read error. This chain links TRBV20-1 with TRBJ2-1, with 8 bases aligning to TRBD1. The CDR3 has 10 amino acids. Germline-derived CDR1 and CDR2 are DFQATT and SNEGSKA (reference sequence). This chain's CDR3 is CSASRDRQPF. The CDR3 DNA reads TGCAGTGCTAGCCGGGACAGGCAACCCTTC.

The V call is TRBV6-5, the J call TRBJ1-1, with D possibly TRBD1 on 5 matching bases. V was trimmed by 0 bases and J by 6 bases, leaving 11 bases between them. This CDR3 contains 14 residues. From germline, CDR1 is MNHEY and CDR2 SVGAGI. CDR3 sequence: CASSYSGQGAEAFF. CDR3 in DNA: TGTGCCAGCAGTTACTCGGGCCAGGGCGCTGAAGCTTTCTTT.